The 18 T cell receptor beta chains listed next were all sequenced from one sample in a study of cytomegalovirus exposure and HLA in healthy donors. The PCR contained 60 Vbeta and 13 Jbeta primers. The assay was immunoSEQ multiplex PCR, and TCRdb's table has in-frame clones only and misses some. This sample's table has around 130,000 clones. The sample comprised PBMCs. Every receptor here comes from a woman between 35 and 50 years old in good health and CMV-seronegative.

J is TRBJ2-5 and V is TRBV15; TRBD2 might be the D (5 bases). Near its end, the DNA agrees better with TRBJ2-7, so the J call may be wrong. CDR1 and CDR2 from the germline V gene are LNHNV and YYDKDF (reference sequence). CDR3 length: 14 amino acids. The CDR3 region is CATSSLGSSYEQYF. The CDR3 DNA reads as TGTGCCACCAGCAGTCTAGGGAGCTCCTACGAGCAGTACTTC.

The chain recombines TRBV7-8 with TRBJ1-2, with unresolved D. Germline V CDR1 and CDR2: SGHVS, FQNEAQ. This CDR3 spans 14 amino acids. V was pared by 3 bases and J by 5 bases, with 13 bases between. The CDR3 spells CASSFSIEVYGYTF. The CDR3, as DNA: TGTGCCAGCAGCTTCTCCATAGAGGTGTATGGCTACACCTTC.

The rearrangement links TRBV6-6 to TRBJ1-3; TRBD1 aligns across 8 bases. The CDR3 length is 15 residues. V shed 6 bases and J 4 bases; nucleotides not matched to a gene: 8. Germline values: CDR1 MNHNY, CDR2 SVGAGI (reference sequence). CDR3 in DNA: TGTGCCAGCAGGAACAGGGGGGAATTCGGAAACACCATATATTTT. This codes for CASRNRGEFGNTIYF.

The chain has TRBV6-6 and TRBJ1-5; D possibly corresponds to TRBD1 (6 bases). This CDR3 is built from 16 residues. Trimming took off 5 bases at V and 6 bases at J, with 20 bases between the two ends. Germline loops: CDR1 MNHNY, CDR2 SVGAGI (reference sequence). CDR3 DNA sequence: TGTGCCAGCAGTGCCCGGGACATTTGGGGCGGTCAGCCCCAGCATTTT. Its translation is CASSARDIWGGQPQHF.

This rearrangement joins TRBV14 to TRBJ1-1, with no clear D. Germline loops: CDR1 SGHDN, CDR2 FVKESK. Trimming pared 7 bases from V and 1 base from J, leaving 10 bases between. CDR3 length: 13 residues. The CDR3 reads CASMALSNTEAFF. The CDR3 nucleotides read TGTGCCAGCATGGCTCTTTCGAACACTGAAGCTTTCTTT.

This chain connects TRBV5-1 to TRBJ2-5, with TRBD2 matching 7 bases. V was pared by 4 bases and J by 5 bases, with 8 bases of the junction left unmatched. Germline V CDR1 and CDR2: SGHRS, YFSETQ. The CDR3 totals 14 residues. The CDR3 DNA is TGCGCCAGCAGCCCCGGGACTATAGTGGAGACCCAGTACTTC. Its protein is CASSPGTIVETQYF.

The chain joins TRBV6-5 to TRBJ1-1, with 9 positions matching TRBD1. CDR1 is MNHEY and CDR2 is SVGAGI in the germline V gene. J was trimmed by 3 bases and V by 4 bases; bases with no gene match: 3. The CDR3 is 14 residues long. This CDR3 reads CASSLWTGDTEAFF. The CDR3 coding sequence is TGTGCCAGCAGTTTATGGACAGGGGACACTGAAGCTTTCTTT.

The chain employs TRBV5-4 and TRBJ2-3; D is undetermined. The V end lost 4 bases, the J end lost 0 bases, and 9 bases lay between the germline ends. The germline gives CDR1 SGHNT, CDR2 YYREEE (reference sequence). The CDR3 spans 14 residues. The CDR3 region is CASSRPSSTDTQYF. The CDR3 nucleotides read TGTGCCAGCAGCCGTCCGTCCAGCACAGATACGCAGTATTTT.

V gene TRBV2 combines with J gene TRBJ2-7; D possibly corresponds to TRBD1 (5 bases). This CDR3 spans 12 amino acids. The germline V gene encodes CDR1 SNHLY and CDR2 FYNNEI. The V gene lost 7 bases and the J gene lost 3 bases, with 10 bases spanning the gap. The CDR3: CASKAGNYEQYF. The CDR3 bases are TGTGCCAGCAAGGCAGGGAACTACGAGCAGTACTTC.

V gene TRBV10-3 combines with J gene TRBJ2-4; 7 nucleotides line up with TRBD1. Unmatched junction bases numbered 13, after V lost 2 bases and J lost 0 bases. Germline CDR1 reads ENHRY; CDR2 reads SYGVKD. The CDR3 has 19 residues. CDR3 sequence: CAISEPVQPGQIAKNIQYF. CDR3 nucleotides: TGTGCCATCAGTGAGCCGGTGCAACCGGGACAGATAGCCAAAAACATTCAGTACTTC.

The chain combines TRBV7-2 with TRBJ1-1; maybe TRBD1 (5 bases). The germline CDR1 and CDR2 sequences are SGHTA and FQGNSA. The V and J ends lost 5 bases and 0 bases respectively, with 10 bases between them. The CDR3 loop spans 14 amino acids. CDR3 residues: CASSPRGLNTEAFF. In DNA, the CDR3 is TGTGCCAGCAGCCCTCGGGGGTTGAACACTGAAGCTTTCTTT.

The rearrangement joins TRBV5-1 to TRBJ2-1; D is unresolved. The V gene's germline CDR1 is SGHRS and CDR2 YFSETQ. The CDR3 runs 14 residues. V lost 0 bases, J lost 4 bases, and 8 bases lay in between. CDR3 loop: CASSLAAGYNEQFF. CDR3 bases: TGCGCCAGCAGCTTGGCTGCAGGTTACAATGAGCAGTTCTTC.

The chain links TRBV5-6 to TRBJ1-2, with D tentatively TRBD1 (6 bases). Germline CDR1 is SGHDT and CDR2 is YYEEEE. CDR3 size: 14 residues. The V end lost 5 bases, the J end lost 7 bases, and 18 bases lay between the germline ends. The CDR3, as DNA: TGTGCCAGCAGTTTTCGGACAGTCCCTCTTGGCTACACCTTC. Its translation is CASSFRTVPLGYTF.

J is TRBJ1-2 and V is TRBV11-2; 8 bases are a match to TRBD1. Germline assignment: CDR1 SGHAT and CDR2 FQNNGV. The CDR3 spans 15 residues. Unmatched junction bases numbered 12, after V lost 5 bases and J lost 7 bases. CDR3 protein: CASSPFRTGPAGYTF. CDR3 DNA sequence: TGTGCCAGCAGCCCATTCCGGACAGGGCCTGCTGGCTACACCTTC. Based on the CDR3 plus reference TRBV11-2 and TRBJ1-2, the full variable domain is EAGVAQSPRYKIIEKRQSVAFWCNPISGHATLYWYQQILGQGPKLLIQFQNNGVVDDSQLPKDRFSAERLKGVDSTLKIQPAKLEDSAVYLCASSPFRTGPAGYTFGSGTRLTVV.

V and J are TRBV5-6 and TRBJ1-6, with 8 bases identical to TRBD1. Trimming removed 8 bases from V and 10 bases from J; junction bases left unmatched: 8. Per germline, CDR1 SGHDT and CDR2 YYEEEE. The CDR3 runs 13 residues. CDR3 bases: TGTGCCAGTAAAAGGACAGGGCAGTCACCCCTCCACTTT. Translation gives CASKRTGQSPLHF.

For the CDR3, the DNA is TGTGCCAGCTCACCACTAAACAGGGAGACCCAGTACTTC. This sequence encodes CASSPLNRETQYF. The J gene is TRBJ2-5, the V gene TRBV18; tentative D call: TRBD1 (5 bases). Germline CDR1 is KGHSH and CDR2 is LQKENI. With 1 base removed from V and 5 bases from J, the gap between germline ends came to 8 bases. There are 13 residues in the CDR3.

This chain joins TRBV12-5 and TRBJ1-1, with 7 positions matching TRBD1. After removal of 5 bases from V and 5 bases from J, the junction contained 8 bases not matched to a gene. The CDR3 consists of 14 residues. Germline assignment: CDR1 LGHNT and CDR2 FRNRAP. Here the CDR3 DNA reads TGTGCTAGTGGTGCCGACAGGGTGGGAACTGAAGCTTTCTTT. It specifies CASGADRVGTEAFF.

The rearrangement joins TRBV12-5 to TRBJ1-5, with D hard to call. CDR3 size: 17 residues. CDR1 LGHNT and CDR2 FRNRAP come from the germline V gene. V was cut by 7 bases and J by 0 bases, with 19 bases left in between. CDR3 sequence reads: CASAFLTGLVSNQPQHF. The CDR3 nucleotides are TGTGCTAGTGCCTTTCTTACGGGTCTCGTTAGCAATCAGCCCCAGCATTTT.